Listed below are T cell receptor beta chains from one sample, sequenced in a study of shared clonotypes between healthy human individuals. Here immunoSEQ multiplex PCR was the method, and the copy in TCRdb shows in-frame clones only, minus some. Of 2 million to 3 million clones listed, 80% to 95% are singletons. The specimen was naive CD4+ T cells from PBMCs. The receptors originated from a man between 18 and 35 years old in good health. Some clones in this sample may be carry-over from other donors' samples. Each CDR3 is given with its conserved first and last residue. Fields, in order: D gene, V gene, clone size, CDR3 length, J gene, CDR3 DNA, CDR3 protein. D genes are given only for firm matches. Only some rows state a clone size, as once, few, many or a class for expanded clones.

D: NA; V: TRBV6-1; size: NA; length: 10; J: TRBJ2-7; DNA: TGTGCCAGCACTGGGGGCGAGCAGTACTTC; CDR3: CASTGGEQYF
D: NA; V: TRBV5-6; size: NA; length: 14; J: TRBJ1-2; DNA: TGTGCCAGCACCACGGGGAGGTACTCTGGTGGCTACACCTTC; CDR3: CASTTGRYSGGYTF
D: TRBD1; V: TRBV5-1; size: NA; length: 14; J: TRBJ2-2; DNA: TGCGCCAGCAGCCCGGACAGGGACACCGGGGAGCTGTTTTTT; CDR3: CASSPDRDTGELFF
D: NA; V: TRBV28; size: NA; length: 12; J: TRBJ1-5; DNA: TGTGCCAGCAGTTGGAGCAATCAGCCCCAGCATTTT; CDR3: CASSWSNQPQHF
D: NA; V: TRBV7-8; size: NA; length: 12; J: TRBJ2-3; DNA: TGTGCCAGCAGCTTAACTGCCGGAGCGCAGTATTTT; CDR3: CASSLTAGAQYF
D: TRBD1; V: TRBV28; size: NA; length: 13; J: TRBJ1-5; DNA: TGTGCCAGCCGTGGACAGGTGGAATGGCCCCAGCATTTT; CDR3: CASRGQVEWPQHF
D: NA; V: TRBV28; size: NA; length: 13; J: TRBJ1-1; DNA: TGTGCCACATACAGGGTTCCGAACACTGAAGCTTTCTTT; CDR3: CATYRVPNTEAFF
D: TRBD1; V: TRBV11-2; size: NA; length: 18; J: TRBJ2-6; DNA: TGTGCCAGCAGCCCAACCGGGACAGGGTATTCTGGGGCCAACGTCCTGACTTTC; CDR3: CASSPTGTGYSGANVLTF
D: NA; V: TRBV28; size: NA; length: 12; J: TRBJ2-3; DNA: TGTGCCAGTGGGGTAGGTACAGATACGCAGTATTTT; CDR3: CASGVGTDTQYF
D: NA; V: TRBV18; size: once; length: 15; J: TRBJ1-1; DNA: TGTGCCAGCTCACCAATTCAGGTAGCTGGAACTGAAGCTTTCTTT; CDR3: CASSPIQVAGTEAFF
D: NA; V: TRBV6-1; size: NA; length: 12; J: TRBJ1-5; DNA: TGTGCCAGCAGTGAACGGGGCCAGCCCCAGCATTTT; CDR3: CASSERGQPQHF
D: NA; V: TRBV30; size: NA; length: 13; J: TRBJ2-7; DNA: TGTGCCTGGAGCAGATGGGACAACTTCGAACAGTACTTC; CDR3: CAWSRWDNFEQYF
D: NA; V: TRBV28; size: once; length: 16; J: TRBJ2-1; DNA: TGTGCCAGCCGGTATACAACCGGACAGAATTACAATGAGCAGTTCTTC; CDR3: CASRYTTGQNYNEQFF